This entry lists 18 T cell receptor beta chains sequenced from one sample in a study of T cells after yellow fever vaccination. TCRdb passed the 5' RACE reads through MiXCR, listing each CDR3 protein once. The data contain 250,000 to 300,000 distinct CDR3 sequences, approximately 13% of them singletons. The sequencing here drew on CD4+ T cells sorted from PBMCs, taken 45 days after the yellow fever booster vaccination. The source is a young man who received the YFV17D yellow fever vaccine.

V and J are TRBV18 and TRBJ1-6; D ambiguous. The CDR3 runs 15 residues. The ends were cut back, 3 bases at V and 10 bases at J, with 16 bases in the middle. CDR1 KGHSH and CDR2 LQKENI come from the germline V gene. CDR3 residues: CASSPDKAEVSPLHF. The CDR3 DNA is TGTGCCAGCTCACCGGATAAGGCTGAGGTATCACCCCTCCACTTT. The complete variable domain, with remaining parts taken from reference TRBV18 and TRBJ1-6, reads NAGVMQNPRHLVRRRGQEARLRCSPMKGHSHVYWYRQLPEEGLKFMVYLQKENIIDESGMPKERFSAEFPKEGPSILRIQQVVRGDSAAYFCASSPDKAEVSPLHFGNGTRLTVT.

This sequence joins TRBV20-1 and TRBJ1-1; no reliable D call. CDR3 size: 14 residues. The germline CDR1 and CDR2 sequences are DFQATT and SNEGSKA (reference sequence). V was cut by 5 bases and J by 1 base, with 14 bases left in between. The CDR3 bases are TGCAGTGCTCTCATTTCCCTGGGGAACACTGAAGCTTTCTTT. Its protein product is CSALISLGNTEAFF.

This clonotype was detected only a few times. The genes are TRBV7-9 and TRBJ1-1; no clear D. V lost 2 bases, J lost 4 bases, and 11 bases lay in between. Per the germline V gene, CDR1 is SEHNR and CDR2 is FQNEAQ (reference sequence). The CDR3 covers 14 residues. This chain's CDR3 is CASSLNYVGTEAFF. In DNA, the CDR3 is TGTGCCAGCAGCTTAAATTATGTGGGCACTGAAGCTTTCTTT. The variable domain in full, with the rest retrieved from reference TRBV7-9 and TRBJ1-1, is DTGVSQNPRHKITKRGQNVTFRCDPISEHNRLYWYRQTLGQGPEFLTYFQNEAQLEKSRLLSDRFSAERPKGSFSTLEIQRTEQGDSAMYLCASSLNYVGTEAFFGQGTRLTVV.

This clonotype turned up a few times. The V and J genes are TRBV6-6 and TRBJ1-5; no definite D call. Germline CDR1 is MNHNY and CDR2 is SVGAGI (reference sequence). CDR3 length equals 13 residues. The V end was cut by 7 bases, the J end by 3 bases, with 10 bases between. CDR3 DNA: TGTGCCAGCACTAGTGACACCAATCAGCCCCAGCATTTT. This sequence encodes CASTSDTNQPQHF.

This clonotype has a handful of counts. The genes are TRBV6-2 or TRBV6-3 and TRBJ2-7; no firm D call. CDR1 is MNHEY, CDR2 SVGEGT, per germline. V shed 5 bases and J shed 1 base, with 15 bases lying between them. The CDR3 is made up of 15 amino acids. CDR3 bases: TGTGCCAGCAGTCCCGCTCTTGGGAAATCCTACGAGCAGTACTTC. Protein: CASSPALGKSYEQYF.

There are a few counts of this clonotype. The DNA of the CDR3 is TGTGCCAGCTCACCGAGCGGGAGACATCCCAATGAGCAGTTCTTC. It is translated as CASSPSGRHPNEQFF. This chain connects TRBV18 to TRBJ2-1; 8 nucleotides match TRBD2. The germline CDR1 and CDR2 sequences are KGHSH and LQKENI. Trimming cost V 3 bases and J 6 bases; bases outside gene matches: 7. The CDR3 spans 15 residues.

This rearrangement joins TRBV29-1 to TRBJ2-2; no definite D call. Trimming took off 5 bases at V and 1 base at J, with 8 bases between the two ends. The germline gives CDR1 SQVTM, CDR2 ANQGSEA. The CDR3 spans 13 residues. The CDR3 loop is CSVTDGNTGELFF. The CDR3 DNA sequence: TGCAGCGTTACAGACGGGAACACCGGGGAGCTGTTTTTT.

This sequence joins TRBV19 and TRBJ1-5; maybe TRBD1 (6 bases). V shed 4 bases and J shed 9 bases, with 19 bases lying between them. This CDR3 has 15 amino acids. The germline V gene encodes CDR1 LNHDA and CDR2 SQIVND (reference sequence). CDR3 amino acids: CASSTQTGGSGPQHF. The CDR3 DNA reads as TGTGCCAGTAGTACCCAGACAGGCGGTTCCGGGCCCCAGCATTTT.

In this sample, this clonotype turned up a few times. CDR3 DNA: TGTGCCAGCAGCCCTGCTCCGGGTACCTACAATGAGCAGTTCTTC. Protein sequence: CASSPAPGTYNEQFF. The chain employs TRBV5-5 and TRBJ2-1; D unclear. The CDR3 is made up of 15 amino acids. The germline gives CDR1 SGHKS, CDR2 YYEKEE (reference sequence). The V gene lost 4 bases and the J gene lost 2 bases, with 13 bases spanning the gap.

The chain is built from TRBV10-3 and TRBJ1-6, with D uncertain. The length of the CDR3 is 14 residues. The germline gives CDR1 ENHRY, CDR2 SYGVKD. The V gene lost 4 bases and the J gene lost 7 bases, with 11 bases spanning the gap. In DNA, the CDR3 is TGTGCCATCAGTGTCCAACAGAAGAATTCACCCCTCCACTTT. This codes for CAISVQQKNSPLHF.

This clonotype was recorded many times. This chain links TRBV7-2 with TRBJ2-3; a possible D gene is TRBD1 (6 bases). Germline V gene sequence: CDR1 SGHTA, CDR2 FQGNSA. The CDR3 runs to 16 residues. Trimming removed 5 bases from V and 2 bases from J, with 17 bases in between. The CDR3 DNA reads TGTGCCAGCAGCAAGGCACTCACAGGGTCCACAGATACGCAGTATTTT. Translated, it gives CASSKALTGSTDTQYF.

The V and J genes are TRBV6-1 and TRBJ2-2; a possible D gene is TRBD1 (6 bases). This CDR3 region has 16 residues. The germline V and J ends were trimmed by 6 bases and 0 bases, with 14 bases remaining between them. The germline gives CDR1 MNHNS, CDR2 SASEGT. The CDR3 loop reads CASSHFRGTNTGELFF. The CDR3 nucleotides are TGTGCCAGCAGCCATTTCAGGGGAACGAACACCGGGGAGCTGTTTTTT.

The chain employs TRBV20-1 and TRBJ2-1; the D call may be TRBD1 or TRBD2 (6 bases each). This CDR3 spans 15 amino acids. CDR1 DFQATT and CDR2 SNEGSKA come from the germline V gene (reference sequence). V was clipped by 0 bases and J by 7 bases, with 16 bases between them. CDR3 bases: TGCAGTGCTAGAGATGACAGGCGGGATCGGAATGAGCAGTTCTTC. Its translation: CSARDDRRDRNEQFF.

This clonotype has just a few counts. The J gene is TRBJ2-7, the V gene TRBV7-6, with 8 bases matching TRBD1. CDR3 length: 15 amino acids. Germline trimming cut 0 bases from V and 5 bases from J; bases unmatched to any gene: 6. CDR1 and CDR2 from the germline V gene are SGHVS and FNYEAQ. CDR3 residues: CASSLAPDRVHEQYF. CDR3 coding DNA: TGTGCCAGCAGCTTAGCCCCGGACAGGGTCCACGAGCAGTACTTC.

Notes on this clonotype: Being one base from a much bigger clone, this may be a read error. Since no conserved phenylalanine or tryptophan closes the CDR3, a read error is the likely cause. The CDR3 sequence is CATSRRDQNTGELFC. The CDR3 DNA sequence: TGTGCCACCAGCAGACGGGACCAGAACACCGGGGAGCTGTTTTGT. The rearrangement links TRBV15 to TRBJ2-2; D assignment may be TRBD1 or TRBD2 (5 bases each). Germline CDR1 LNHNV, CDR2 YYDKDF (reference sequence). V lost 2 bases and J 1 base, leaving 8 bases between the germline ends. The length of the CDR3 is 15 residues.

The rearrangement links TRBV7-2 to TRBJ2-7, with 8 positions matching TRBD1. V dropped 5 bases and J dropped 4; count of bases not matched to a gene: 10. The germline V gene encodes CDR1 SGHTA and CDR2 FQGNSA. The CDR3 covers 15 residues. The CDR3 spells CASSEGQGTVYEQYF. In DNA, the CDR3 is TGTGCCAGCAGCGAAGGACAGGGTACAGTTTACGAGCAGTACTTC.

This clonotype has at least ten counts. CDR3 sequence: CASSQGRGSQETQYF. CDR3 coding DNA: TGTGCCAGCAGCCAAGGAAGGGGTAGTCAGGAGACCCAGTACTTC. The J gene is TRBJ2-5, the V gene TRBV4-2, with D tentatively TRBD1 (5 bases). Trimming stripped 1 base from V and 5 bases from J, with 14 bases between. Germline CDR1 reads LGHNA; CDR2 reads YNFKEQ. The CDR3 spans 15 residues.

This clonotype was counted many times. The CDR3 DNA is TGTGCCAGCAGCTGGCGGAAGGGAGAAGCTGGGGCCAACGTCCTGACTTTC. This gives the protein CASSWRKGEAGANVLTF. This chain links TRBV7-8 with TRBJ2-6; weak D call: TRBD2 (5 bases). V lost 4 bases, J lost 2 bases, and 15 bases lay in between. CDR3 size: 17 residues. Germline assignment: CDR1 SGHVS and CDR2 FQNEAQ.